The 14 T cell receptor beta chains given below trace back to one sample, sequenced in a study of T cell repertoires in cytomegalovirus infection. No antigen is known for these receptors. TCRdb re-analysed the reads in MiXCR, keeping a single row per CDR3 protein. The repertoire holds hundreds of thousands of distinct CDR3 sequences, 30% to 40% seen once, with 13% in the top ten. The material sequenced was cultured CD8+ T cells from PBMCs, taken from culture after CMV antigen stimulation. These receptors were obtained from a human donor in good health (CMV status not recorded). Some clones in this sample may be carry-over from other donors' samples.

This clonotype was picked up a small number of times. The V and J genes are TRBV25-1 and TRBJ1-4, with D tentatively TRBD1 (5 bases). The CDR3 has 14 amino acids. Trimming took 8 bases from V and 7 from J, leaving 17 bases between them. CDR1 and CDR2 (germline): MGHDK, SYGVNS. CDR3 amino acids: CASLDPGTSEKLFF. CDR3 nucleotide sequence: TGTGCCAGCCTAGATCCCGGGACGAGTGAAAAACTGTTTTTT. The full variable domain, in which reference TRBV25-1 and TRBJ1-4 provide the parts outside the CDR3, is EADIYQTPRYLVIGTGKKITLECSQTMGHDKMYWYQQDPGMELHLIHYSYGVNSTEKGDLSSESTVSRIRTEHFPLTLESARPSHTSQYLCASLDPGTSEKLFFGSGTQLSVL.

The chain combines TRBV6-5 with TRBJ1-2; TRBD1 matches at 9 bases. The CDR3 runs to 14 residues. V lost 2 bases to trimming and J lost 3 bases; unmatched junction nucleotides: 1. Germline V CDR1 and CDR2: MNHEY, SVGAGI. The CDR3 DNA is TGTGCCAGCAGTTACGACAGGGGGGACTATGGCTACACCTTC. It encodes CASSYDRGDYGYTF.

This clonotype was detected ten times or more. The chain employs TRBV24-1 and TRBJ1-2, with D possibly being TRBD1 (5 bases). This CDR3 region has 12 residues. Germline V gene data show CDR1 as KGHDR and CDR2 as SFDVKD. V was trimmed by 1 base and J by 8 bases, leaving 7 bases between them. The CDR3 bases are TGTGCCACCAGTGATTTTCAGGGAGGCTACACCTTC. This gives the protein CATSDFQGGYTF.

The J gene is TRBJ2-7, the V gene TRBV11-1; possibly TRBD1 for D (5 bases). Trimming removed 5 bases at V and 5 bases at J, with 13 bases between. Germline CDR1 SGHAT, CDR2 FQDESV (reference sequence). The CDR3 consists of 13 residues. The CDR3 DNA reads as TGTGCCAGCAGCACTCCCATCAGGGACGAGCAGTACTTC. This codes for CASSTPIRDEQYF.

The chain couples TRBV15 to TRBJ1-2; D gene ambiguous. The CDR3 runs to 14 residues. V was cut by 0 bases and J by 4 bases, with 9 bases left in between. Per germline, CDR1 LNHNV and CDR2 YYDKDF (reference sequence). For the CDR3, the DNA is TGTGCCACCAGCAGAGATACGGGCGGCTATGGCTACACCTTC. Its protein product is CATSRDTGGYGYTF.

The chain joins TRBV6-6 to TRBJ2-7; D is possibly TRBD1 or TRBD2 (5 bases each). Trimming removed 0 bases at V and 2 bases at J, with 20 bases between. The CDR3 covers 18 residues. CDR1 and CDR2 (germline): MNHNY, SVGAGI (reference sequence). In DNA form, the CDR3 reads TGTGCCAGCAGTTACTCGAATTTCACAGGTGGACTCGCCTACGAGCAGTACGTC. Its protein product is CASSYSNFTGGLAYEQYV.

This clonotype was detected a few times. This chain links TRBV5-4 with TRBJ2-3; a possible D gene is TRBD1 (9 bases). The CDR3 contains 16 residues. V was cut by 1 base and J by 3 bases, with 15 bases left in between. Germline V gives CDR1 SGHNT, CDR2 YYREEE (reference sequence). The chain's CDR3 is CASSLSGGTGTDTQYF. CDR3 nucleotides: TGTGCCAGCAGCTTGTCGGGGGGGACAGGGACAGATACGCAGTATTTT.

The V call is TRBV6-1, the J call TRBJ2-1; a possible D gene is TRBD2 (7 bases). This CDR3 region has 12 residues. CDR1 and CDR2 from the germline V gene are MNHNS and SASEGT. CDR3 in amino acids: CVARRGGNEQFF. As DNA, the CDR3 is TGTGTCGCTCGAAGGGGGGGCAATGAGCAGTTCTTC.

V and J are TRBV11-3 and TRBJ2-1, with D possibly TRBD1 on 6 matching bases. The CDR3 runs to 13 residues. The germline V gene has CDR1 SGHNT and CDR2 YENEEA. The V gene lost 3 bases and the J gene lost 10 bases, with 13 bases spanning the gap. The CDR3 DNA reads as TGTGCCAGCAGCTTGGTGACAGGTCGGGAGCAGTTCTTC. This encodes CASSLVTGREQFF.

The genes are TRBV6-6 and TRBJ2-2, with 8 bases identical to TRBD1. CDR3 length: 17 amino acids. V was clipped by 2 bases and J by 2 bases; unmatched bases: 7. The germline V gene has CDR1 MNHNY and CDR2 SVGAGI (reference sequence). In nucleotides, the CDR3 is TGTGCCAGCAGTTACGGGTGGCAGGGGGCAAACACCGGGGAGCTGTTTTTT. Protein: CASSYGWQGANTGELFF.

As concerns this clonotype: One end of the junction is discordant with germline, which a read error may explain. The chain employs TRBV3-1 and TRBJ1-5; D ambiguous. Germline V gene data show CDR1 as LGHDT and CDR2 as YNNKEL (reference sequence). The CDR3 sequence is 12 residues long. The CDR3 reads CVSSQDHQPQHF. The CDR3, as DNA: TGTGTCAGCAGCCAAGACCATCAGCCCCAGCATTTT.

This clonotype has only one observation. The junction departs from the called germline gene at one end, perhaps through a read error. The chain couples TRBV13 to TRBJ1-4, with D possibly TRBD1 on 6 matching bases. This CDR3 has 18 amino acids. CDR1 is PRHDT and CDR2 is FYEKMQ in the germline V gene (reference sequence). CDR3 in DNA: TGTGCCAGCAGCAACCGGGCCCCGGCGGGGGCAACTACTGAAAAACTGTTTTTT. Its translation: CASSNRAPAGATTEKLFF.

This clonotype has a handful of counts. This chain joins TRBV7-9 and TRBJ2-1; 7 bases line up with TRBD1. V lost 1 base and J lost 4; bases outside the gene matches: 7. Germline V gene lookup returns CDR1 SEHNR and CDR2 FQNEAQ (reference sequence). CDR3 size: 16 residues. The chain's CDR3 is CASSLGPGTEYNEQFF. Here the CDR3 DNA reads TGTGCCAGCAGCTTAGGACCCGGGACAGAATACAATGAGCAGTTCTTC.

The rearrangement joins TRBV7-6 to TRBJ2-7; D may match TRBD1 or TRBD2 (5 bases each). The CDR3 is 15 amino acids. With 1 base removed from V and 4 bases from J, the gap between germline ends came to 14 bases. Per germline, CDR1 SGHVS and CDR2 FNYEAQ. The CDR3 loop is CASSLGTRGLYEQYV. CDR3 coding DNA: TGTGCCAGCAGCTTAGGCACTAGGGGTCTGTACGAGCAGTACGTC.